These T cell receptor beta chains were read from a single sample in a study of blood T cell repertoires in COVID-19. Repertoires were generated with immunoSEQ multiplex PCR, while TCRdb's copy carries only in-frame clones and drops some. Altogether under 300,000 clones are present, approximately 87% being singletons, with the ten largest covering about 4.5%. Sample: peripheral blood. Receptor source: a man aged 55 to 70 who had recovered from COVID-19. The CDR3 runs from the conserved cysteine through the conserved F or W. Each record gives: clone size, J gene, V gene, D gene, CDR3 protein, CDR3 DNA. D genes are given only for firm matches. Expanded clones are given a class, and other clones once, few, many or no size at all.

>medium-sized|TRBJ2-1|TRBV7-9|TRBD1
CASSLWDRGNEQFF
TGTGCCAGCAGTCTATGGGACAGGGGCAATGAGCAGTTCTTC
>NA|TRBJ1-5|TRBV6-5|NA
CASSEINQPQHF
TGTGCCAGCAGCGAGATAAATCAGCCCCAGCATTTT
>NA|TRBJ1-2|TRBV5-4|NA
CASSLGRWELRVSGYTF
TGTGCCAGCAGCCTAGGAAGGTGGGAGTTACGGGTGTCTGGCTACACCTTC
>NA|TRBJ1-1|TRBV6-5|TRBD1
CASRTGGTTEAFF
TGTGCCAGCAGGACAGGGGGGACCACTGAAGCTTTCTTT
>NA|TRBJ1-1|TRBV29-1|NA
CSVVRRMNTEAFF
TGCAGCGTTGTTAGGAGAATGAACACTGAAGCTTTCTTT
>NA|TRBJ2-1|TRBV24-1|TRBD1
CATSDPGTGPNNEQFF
TGTGCCACCAGTGACCCCGGGACAGGCCCCAACAATGAGCAGTTCTTC
>few|TRBJ2-7|TRBV19|TRBD1
CASRFSGTGGAPQYF
TGTGCCAGTAGATTCTCAGGGACAGGGGGCGCGCCCCAGTACTTC
>NA|TRBJ2-3|TRBV5-1|TRBD2
CASSSTSGATDTQYF
TGCGCCAGCAGCTCCACTAGCGGGGCCACAGATACGCAGTATTTT
>NA|TRBJ2-4|TRBV30|NA
CAWSVLGRGVPQNIQYF
TGTGCCTGGAGTGTATTGGGGCGGGGTGTCCCCCAAAACATTCAGTACTTC
>NA|TRBJ2-1|TRBV6-5|NA
CASSYPGQSSYNEQFF
TGTGCCAGCAGTTATCCCGGACAGAGCTCCTACAATGAGCAGTTCTTC
>NA|TRBJ1-1|TRBV5-1|TRBD1
CASSILQGKNTEAFF
TGCGCCAGCAGCATATTACAGGGGAAGAACACTGAAGCTTTCTTT
>NA|TRBJ2-2|TRBV7-8|TRBD2
CASSMTSAGTGELFF
TGTGCCAGCAGCATGACTAGCGCTGGCACCGGGGAGCTGTTTTTT
>NA|TRBJ1-2|TRBV6-5|NA
CASSIGTNYGYTF
TGTGCCAGCAGCATCGGGACAAACTATGGCTACACCTTC
>once|TRBJ2-5|TRBV7-8|NA
CASTVDGRGGGKTQYF
TGTGCCAGCACCGTAGACGGGAGAGGGGGAGGGAAGACCCAGTACTTC
>once|TRBJ1-5|TRBV2|NA
CASSDRALGNQPQHF
TGTGCCAGCAGTGACAGGGCCTTGGGCAATCAGCCCCAGCATTTT